This entry concerns a single T cell receptor (beta chain). Antigen: not known. The data derive from a study of CD8 T cells in Susac syndrome. At the level of the study: Patients with Susac syndrome, at blood draw, were therapy-naive, on corticosteroids, or on intravenous immunoglobulin alone. Notes on the study in general: The CD4+ T cell repertoires in Susac syndrome were not clonally expanded.

CDR3 length equals 12 residues. The J segment lost 5 bases and the V segment lost 6 bases, leaving 4 bases of the junction unmatched. The germline gives CDR1 KGHSH, CDR2 LQKENI. RNA amounts of roughly 0.45 to 1 ug underwent reverse transcription with random hexamers. MiXCR was run by TCRdb on the immunoSEQ multiplex PCR reads, yielding one entry per CDR3 protein. The sample consists of about 240,000 distinct CDR3 sequences, 96% of them appearing once. Sequencing of TCR beta was performed on blood CD8+ and CD4+ T cells. Under recently defined diagnostic criteria, the patients with Susac syndrome qualified as having definite or probable disease.

The chain employs TRBV18 and TRBJ2-7; 7 nucleotides line up with TRBD1. The sample was CD4+ T cells from PBMCs. The sequence was obtained from a human donor with Susac syndrome. The CDR3 nucleotides read TGTGCCAGCTCGCAACAGGGGCACGAGCAGTACTTC. It specifies CASSQQGHEQYF.